This T cell receptor (beta chain) appears in the sequencing data of a study of blood T cell repertoires in COVID-19. The overall study: Acute and convalescent COVID-19 samples came from the United States, Italy and Spain. Sample material is recorded as cDNA or gDNA derived from T cells, B-cell-depleted T cells, or PBMCs.

Authors' processing steps: Counts of nucleated cells, estimated from reference gene primer amplification, were obtained. Assay: immunoSEQ multiplex PCR; the TCRdb copy retains only in-frame clones and omits some. D and trimming were read from the DNA, whereas the V and J calls and clone size are those reported in that table. The sample lists some 370,000 clones, almost 90% seen once, with 6.5% in the top ten. V lost 2 bases and J lost 5; bases outside the gene matches: 7. The CDR3 length is 16 residues. CDR1 and CDR2 (germline): KGHSH, LQKENI. The V call is TRBV18, the J call TRBJ2-7; 12 bases are a match to TRBD1. The receptor was isolated from a man aged 18 to 35 with active or convalescent COVID-19. Specimen: peripheral blood. CDR3 DNA sequence: TGTGCCAGCTCACCAATAGCCGGGACAGGGGGCAACGAGCAGTACTTC. This translates into CASSPIAGTGGNEQYF.